This TCR beta chain comes out of a study of read filtering for tumor transcriptome and immune sequencing. The overall study: By R-ISS, stages I, II and III held around 8, 16 and 7 patients.

Molecular barcoded adaptors covering alpha/delta and beta/gamma chains were used on about 0.4 ug RNA. Using its own MiXCR run on the reads, TCRdb lists one record per CDR3 protein. The sample has over 14,000 distinct CDR3 sequences, roughly 21% seen once. This clonotype occurred many times. Its specificity is unknown. Whole-study results and caveats: IR-seq captured clonotypes deeper and more reliably than RNA-seq.

The clonotype comes from a donor aged 40 or older with multiple myeloma. Material for sequencing was a population of CD138-negative cells sorted from bone marrow.

CDR3 sequence: CSVGEGIEQYF. CDR3 DNA: TGCAGCGTTGGAGAAGGGATCGAGCAGTACTTC. The chain recombines TRBV29-1 with TRBJ2-7; no clear D. This CDR3 is 11 amino acids long. V lost 4 bases and J 6 bases, leaving 10 bases between the germline ends. Germline lookup yields CDR1 SQVTM and CDR2 ANQGSEA.